A selection of T cell receptor beta chains follows, all from one sample in a study of CD8 T cells in ankylosing spondylitis. TCRdb reprocessed the 5' RACE reads via MiXCR and lists one record per CDR3 protein. The top ten clones hold about an eighth of a sample with 300,000 to 400,000 distinct CDR3 sequences, 20% of them seen once. The sequenced material came from blood, either unsorted or a sorted T cell fraction (not recorded which). The receptors were sampled from a male donor with ankylosing spondylitis or in good health (not recorded which). The CDR3 runs from the conserved cysteine through the conserved F or W. The D gene is left open where the match is weak. Expanded clones get a size class; other rows say once, few or many, or leave the size out.

clone size	D gene	V gene	J gene	CDR3 DNA	CDR3 protein
few	TRBD1	TRBV10-2	TRBJ1-2	TGCGCCAGCAGTGAGTCAGCAGGGGGCTCTGGCTACACCTTC	CASSESAGGSGYTF
NA	NA	TRBV29-1	TRBJ2-7	TGCAGCGCCGGTTACCCTGCCGAGCAGTACTTC	CSAGYPAEQYF
NA	NA	TRBV7-9	TRBJ2-1	TGTGCCAGCTGGGACCCTCGCGGTGAGCAGTTCTTC	CASWDPRGEQFF
NA	NA	TRBV7-9	TRBJ1-2	TGTGCCAGCAGCTTAGCAAGAGGGAGTAACTATGGCTACACCTTC	CASSLARGSNYGYTF
NA	NA	TRBV6-1	TRBJ1-2	TGTGCCAGCAGTCTAGAGGATTTTAACTATGGCTACACCTTC	CASSLEDFNYGYTF
NA	TRBD1	TRBV12-3/TRBV12-4	TRBJ1-1	TGTGCCAGCAAAAGACAGGGGAACACTGAAGCTTTCTTT	CASKRQGNTEAFF
NA	TRBD1	TRBV11-2	TRBJ2-1	TGTGCCAGCAGCTTAGACCCATACCCCCGACAGGGGGCGGGTAATGAGCAGTTCTTC	CASSLDPYPRQGAGNEQFF
NA	TRBD1	TRBV7-9	TRBJ2-5	TGTGCCAGCAGCTTAGACCTGACAGGGTACCAAGAGACCCAGTACTTC	CASSLDLTGYQETQYF
NA	NA	TRBV6-5	TRBJ2-7	TGTGCCAGCAGCTCACCACCCGGCATCGAGTACTTC	CASSSPPGIEYF
NA	TRBD2	TRBV10-1	TRBJ2-7	TGCGCCAGCAGTGAGCTAGCGGGGGTTCCCTACGAGCAGTACTTC	CASSELAGVPYEQYF
few	NA	TRBV29-1	TRBJ2-2	TGCAGCGTTGTACGGGGCGGCGGGGAGCTGTTTTTT	CSVVRGGGELFF
few	TRBD2	TRBV9	TRBJ2-5	TGTGCCAGCAGCGTAGGCGTAGCGGGCCAAGAGACCCAGTACTTC	CASSVGVAGQETQYF
NA	TRBD2	TRBV7-6	TRBJ2-5	TGTGCCAGCAGCCCCGGGACTAGCGGGGCCCGAGAGACCCAGTACTTC	CASSPGTSGARETQYF
few	NA	TRBV2	TRBJ2-1	TGTGCCAGCAGTGAAAAAGGGGACGGGTACAATGAGCAGTTCTTC	CASSEKGDGYNEQFF
NA	NA	TRBV2	TRBJ2-5	TGTGCCAGCAGTGAGGGCGGTAGACTGAAAGAGACCCAGTACTTC	CASSEGGRLKETQYF
NA	TRBD2	TRBV7-7	TRBJ2-5	TGTGCCAGCAGCCGAGCGGGGGGCGACCTGGGTGAGACCCAGTACTTC	CASSRAGGDLGETQYF
once	NA	TRBV21-1	TRBJ2-2	TGTGCCAGCAGCATCCCGGTTCAGAACACCGGGGAGCTGTTTTTT	CASSIPVQNTGELFF
NA	TRBD1	TRBV12-3/TRBV12-4	TRBJ2-4	TGTACCAGCAGTTTACATCCGGACAGGGCATTTTTGAACATTCAGTACTTC	CTSSLHPDRAFLNIQYF
NA	NA	TRBV12-3/TRBV12-4	TRBJ2-7	TGTGCCAGCAGTTTAGGGACGGCCTTGGTAGACGAGCAGTACTTC	CASSLGTALVDEQYF
few	TRBD1	TRBV29-1	TRBJ2-1	TGCAGCGTCCAACGAGAAGGACAGGGCGTATACAATGAGCAGTTCTTC	CSVQREGQGVYNEQFF
NA	TRBD2	TRBV7-2	TRBJ2-7	TGTGCCAGCAGCACGCTAGCGGGGGGATCCTACGAGCAGTACTTC	CASSTLAGGSYEQYF
NA	NA	TRBV12-3/TRBV12-4	TRBJ2-1	TGTGCCAGCACCGAGACAGTCTCCTACAATGAGCAGTTCTTC	CASTETVSYNEQFF
few	NA	TRBV15	TRBJ2-3	TGTGCCACCAGCAGAGCTGGCGGTGGAGATACGCAGTATTTT	CATSRAGGGDTQYF
NA	NA	TRBV9	TRBJ2-3	TGTGCCAGCAGCGTAGCGTTCGGGGCCGATTATACGCAGTATTTT	CASSVAFGADYTQYF
few	NA	TRBV2	TRBJ2-7	TGTGCCAGCAGACTTTACGAGCAGTACTTC	CASRLYEQYF
NA	NA	TRBV10-3	TRBJ1-2	TGTGCCATCGGCTTACAGGGATCGGGCGCCACCTTC	CAIGLQGSGATF
NA	NA	TRBV29-1	TRBJ1-2	TGCAGCGTTGAAGGGGCAGACAGGTCGGACTATGGCTACACCTTC	CSVEGADRSDYGYTF
many	NA	TRBV5-1	TRBJ2-7	TGCGCCAGCAGCTTGGGGCAGGGGAACGAGCAGTACTTC	CASSLGQGNEQYF
many	TRBD2	TRBV12-3/TRBV12-4	TRBJ2-1	TGTGCCAGCAGAAAACTAGCGGGCTACAATGAGCAGTTCTTC	CASRKLAGYNEQFF
few	NA	TRBV29-1	TRBJ2-3	TGCAGCGTTGGGGGGGCGGGGGCCCCCGCAGATACGCAGTATTTT	CSVGGAGAPADTQYF
few	NA	TRBV6-1	TRBJ2-7	TGTGCCAGCAGTCCATCCTCAACGGGACAAGTCTCCTACGAGCAGTACTTC	CASSPSSTGQVSYEQYF
few	TRBD2	TRBV10-3	TRBJ2-1	TGTGCCATCAGTGAGCGGGGGGACTACAATGAGCAGTTCTTC	CAISERGDYNEQFF
few	NA	TRBV7-9	TRBJ2-7	TGTGCCAGCAGCGCTCTCTCTCTGGCCTACGAGCAGTACTTC	CASSALSLAYEQYF
few	NA	TRBV29-1	TRBJ2-3	TGCAGCGTTGAATTTCTAGATAGCACAGATACGCAGTATTTT	CSVEFLDSTDTQYF
few	NA	TRBV6-1	TRBJ1-1	TGTGCCAGCGGAACGGGACTTTTGGGCACTGAAGCTTTCTTT	CASGTGLLGTEAFF
NA	NA	TRBV18	TRBJ2-3	TGTGCCAGCTCGTCGGACCCCGACCGCACAGATACGCAGTATTTT	CASSSDPDRTDTQYF
few	TRBD1	TRBV6-1	TRBJ1-2	TGTGCCAGCGGGGGCCTACAGGGGATCCATGGCTACACCTTC	CASGGLQGIHGYTF
NA	NA	TRBV12-3/TRBV12-4	TRBJ1-1	TGTGCCAGCAGTTTAGGCAACAGGGTCGCTGAAGCTTTCTTT	CASSLGNRVAEAFF
NA	TRBD2	TRBV12-3/TRBV12-4	TRBJ2-2	TGTGCCGGAGCGGGGGCCAACCCGGCCTCCGGGGAGCTGTTTTTT	CAGAGANPASGELFF
NA	NA	TRBV4-1	TRBJ2-4	TGCGCCAGCAGCCAAGCGTCGGGGGCGGACATTCAGTACTTC	CASSQASGADIQYF
few	TRBD2	TRBV6-6	TRBJ2-7	TGTGCCAGCAGTTACGTAGCGGGGCGCGAGCAGTACTTC	CASSYVAGREQYF
few	NA	TRBV10-1	TRBJ2-5	TGCGCCAGCAGTGACGACGGGGCCCAGTACTTC	CASSDDGAQYF
few	TRBD2	TRBV10-3	TRBJ2-7	TGTGCCATCAGTCAACCTAGCGGGGGGTCCTCCTACGAGCAGTACTTC	CAISQPSGGSSYEQYF
NA	NA	TRBV28	TRBJ1-5	TGTGCCAGCAGCCTTACGGCGGGGATTAGCAATCAGCCCCAGCATTTT	CASSLTAGISNQPQHF
NA	NA	TRBV7-9	TRBJ2-3	TGTGCCAGCAGCTCTGGTGTGGTAGAAACAGATACGCAGTATTTT	CASSSGVVETDTQYF